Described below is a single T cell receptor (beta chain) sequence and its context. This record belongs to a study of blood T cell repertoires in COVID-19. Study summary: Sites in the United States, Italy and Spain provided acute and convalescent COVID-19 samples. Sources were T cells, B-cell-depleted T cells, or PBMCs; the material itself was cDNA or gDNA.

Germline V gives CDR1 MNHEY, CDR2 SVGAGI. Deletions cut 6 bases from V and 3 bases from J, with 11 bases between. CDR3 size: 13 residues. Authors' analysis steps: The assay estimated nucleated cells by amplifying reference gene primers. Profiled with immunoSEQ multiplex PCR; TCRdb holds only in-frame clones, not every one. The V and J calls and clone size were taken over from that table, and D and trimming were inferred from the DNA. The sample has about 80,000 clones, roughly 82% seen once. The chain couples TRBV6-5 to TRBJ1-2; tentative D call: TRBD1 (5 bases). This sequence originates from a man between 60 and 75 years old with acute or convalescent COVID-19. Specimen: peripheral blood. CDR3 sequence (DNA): TGTGCCAGCAGGCCCGTGACAGACTATGGCTACACCTTC. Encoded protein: CASRPVTDYGYTF.